The source of this T cell receptor beta chain is a study of cytomegalovirus exposure and HLA in healthy donors. Background on the study: The same platform was used for the 100 to 150 validation repertoires as for the 600 to 700 first-cohort repertoires, as reported in a later analysis.

A word on this clone: The antigen remains unidentified.

Study-wide results and caveats: Specificity of three CMV-associated chains for CMV antigens was verified in vitro. Most TCR sequences proved rare, with some public TCRs found in many donors.

The protocol was immunoSEQ multiplex PCR, while the TCRdb copy is restricted to in-frame clones and leaves out a portion. Here the sample spans roughly 150,000 clones, under 90% being singletons. The germline V gene has CDR1 SNHLY and CDR2 FYNNEI. Trimming took off 3 bases at V and 1 base at J, with 12 bases between the two ends. The CDR3 length is 16 residues. This sequence originates from a woman aged 18-30 years in good health and CMV-seropositive. This chain connects TRBV2 to TRBJ1-4; a weak D match, TRBD1 (6 bases). Sample: PBMCs. The DNA for the CDR3 is TGTGCCAGCAGTGACAGGGGAACAGGAACTAATGAAAAACTGTTTTTT. Its protein product is CASSDRGTGTNEKLFF.